The 17 T cell receptor beta chains below were found in one sample sequenced in a study of blood T cells in healthy people across ages (dated by TCRdb to between 2014 and 2016). Library preparation was by 5' RACE. These reads were obtained on an Illumina HiSeq 2500. A second roughly 7 to 11 cycle PCR used a sample-barcoded 5' primer and a J-beta primer mix. TCRdb reprocessed the public reads (quality trimming at Q25 with fastp, clone calling with MiXCR) and kept in-frame beta chains. Rows with one shared CDR3 protein collapse into an entry with the most common genes and DNA. The sample data list hundreds of thousands of distinct CDR3 sequences, and over 45% of these were observed just once. Under 65% of the sample goes to the ten largest clones. The sample taken for sequencing was blood. These receptors were obtained from a man in his sixties in good health.

This clonotype occurred a few times. The V gene is TRBV7-9, the J gene TRBJ1-2, with 7 nucleotides matching TRBD1. Germline-derived CDR1 and CDR2 are SEHNR and FQNEAQ (reference sequence). Trimming at V came to 1 base and at J to 6 bases, leaving 5 bases not matched to a gene. The CDR3 runs to 14 residues. CDR3 region: CASSLVSGGDGYTF. CDR3 nucleotides: TGTGCCAGCAGCTTAGTTTCAGGGGGGGATGGCTACACCTTC.

This chain connects TRBV10-3 to TRBJ1-6; tentative D call: TRBD1 (6 bases). CDR1 and CDR2 from the germline V gene are ENHRY and SYGVKD. Trimming removed 8 bases from V and 7 bases from J, with 9 bases in between. The CDR3 is 12 residues long. The DNA for the CDR3 is TGTGCCATCCGTGGACAGAATTCACCCCTCCACTTT. This sequence encodes CAIRGQNSPLHF.

The chain recombines TRBV5-1 with TRBJ2-3, with D hard to call. V was clipped by 6 bases and J by 1 base, with 15 bases between them. This CDR3 spans 15 amino acids. Looked up from germline, CDR1 is SGHRS and CDR2 is YFSETQ. The DNA for the CDR3 is TGCGCCAGCACCCAGGATTTCCTCGGCACAGATACGCAGTATTTT. Its protein is CASTQDFLGTDTQYF.

The chain combines TRBV11-2 with TRBJ2-5; 9 nucleotides agree with TRBD1. Trimming took 5 bases from V and 4 from J; bases not matched to a gene: 14. From germline, CDR1 is SGHAT and CDR2 FQNNGV. CDR3 length equals 17 residues. This chain's CDR3 is CASSRRAYRGLLETQYF. The CDR3 region has the DNA TGTGCCAGCAGCCGGCGGGCCTACAGGGGGCTATTAGAGACCCAGTACTTC.

Of note for this clonotype: Germline and junction disagree at one end, which may indicate a read error. V usage is TRBV10-3 and J usage is TRBJ2-1; 10 bases are a match to TRBD2. CDR3 length: 17 residues. The germline gives CDR1 ENHRY, CDR2 SYGVKD. CDR3 loop: CAISGSLAGGSIPEQFF. In DNA, the CDR3 is TGCGCCATCAGTGGGTCGTTAGCGGGAGGCTCTATCCCTGAGCAGTTCTTC.

The rearrangement links TRBV5-1 to TRBJ2-7; no reliable D call. The CDR3 extends over 14 amino acids. V was clipped by 2 bases and J by 7 bases, with 16 bases between them. Looked up from germline, CDR1 is SGHRS and CDR2 is YFSETQ. The CDR3 loop reads CASSFYGPTVEQYF. The CDR3 bases are TGCGCCAGCAGCTTCTATGGTCCTACGGTTGAGCAGTACTTC.

The chain uses TRBV28 and TRBJ2-3; 8 bases line up with TRBD2. Per germline, CDR1 MDHEN and CDR2 SYDVKM. V was clipped by 2 bases and J by 3 bases; unmatched bases: 4. The CDR3 covers 15 residues. The CDR3 reads CASSLTSGKTDTQYF. The CDR3 nucleotides are TGTGCCAGCAGTTTAACTAGCGGAAAAACAGATACGCAGTATTTT.

This chain uses TRBV5-1 with TRBJ2-1; TRBD1 agrees at 9 bases. The germline gives CDR1 SGHRS, CDR2 YFSETQ. The CDR3 has 17 amino acids. V trimming: 1 base; J trimming: 12 bases; junction bases outside the gene matches: 17. CDR3 in DNA: TGCGCCAGCAGCTTGTGGGGTTCGGGACAGGGAAAAGATGGGCAGTTCTTC. Its translation: CASSLWGSGQGKDGQFF. The whole variable domain, filled in from reference TRBV5-1 and TRBJ2-1, reads KAGVTQTPRYLIKTRGQQVTLSCSPISGHRSVSWYQQTPGQGLQFLFEYFSETQRNKGNFPGRFSGRQFSNSRSEMNVSTLELGDSALYLCASSLWGSGQGKDGQFFGPGTRLTVL.

This clonotype has only one observation. The rearrangement links TRBV12-3 or TRBV12-4 to TRBJ1-5; D ambiguous. V was trimmed by 1 base and J by 7 bases, leaving 5 bases between them. This CDR3 region has 12 residues. CDR3 region: CASSLGQQPQHF. Written as DNA, the CDR3 is TGTGCCAGCAGTTTAGGACAACAGCCCCAGCATTTT.

CDR3 nucleotides: TGTGCCAGCAGCCAGGAGGCGGGAGTGCTATACAATGAGCAGTTCTTC. Translating gives CASSQEAGVLYNEQFF. The J gene is TRBJ2-1, the V gene TRBV7-2; 7 nucleotides line up with TRBD2. V was pared by 5 bases and J by 4 bases, with 11 bases of the junction left unmatched. From germline, CDR1 is SGHTA and CDR2 FQGNSA. This CDR3 has 16 residues.

The chain uses TRBV4-2 and TRBJ2-3; unclear D gene. CDR1 and CDR2 (germline): LGHNA, YNFKEQ. V lost 1 base, J lost 4 bases, and 15 bases lay in between. The CDR3 has 16 amino acids. The CDR3 DNA sequence: TGTGCCAGCAGCCAAGGCTCCCCCGGTCCTCCAGATACGCAGTATTTT. As protein: CASSQGSPGPPDTQYF.

The rearrangement links TRBV28 to TRBJ2-7; D could derive from TRBD1 or TRBD2 (5 bases each). The germline V gene has CDR1 MDHEN and CDR2 SYDVKM. The CDR3 runs 17 residues. V was trimmed by 4 bases and J by 5 bases, leaving 24 bases between them. CDR3 DNA: TGTGCCAGCAGTTCAAGCACGGGGCTTGGGTCGTTCGACGAGCAGTACTTC. Its translation is CASSSSTGLGSFDEQYF.

This clonotype has only a few counts. This chain links TRBV5-1 with TRBJ2-3; maybe TRBD2 (6 bases). The CDR3 contains 15 residues. Germline CDR1 reads SGHRS; CDR2 reads YFSETQ. The germline V and J ends were trimmed by 8 bases and 2 bases, with 18 bases remaining between them. CDR3 residues: CASGTLRGNTDTQYF. The CDR3 DNA reads as TGCGCCAGTGGGACTCTTAGGGGTAACACAGATACGCAGTATTTT.

This clonotype was seen just once. One end of the junction does not line up with germline, which may come from a read error. V gene TRBV6-1 combines with J gene TRBJ1-1; a possible D gene is TRBD1 (5 bases). The CDR3 totals 13 residues. Germline V CDR1 and CDR2: MNHNS, SASEGT. The CDR3 sequence is CASGEGENTEAFF. CDR3 nucleotide sequence: TGTGCCAGCGGTGAAGGGGAGAACACTGAAGCTTTCTTT.

The rearrangement joins TRBV28 to TRBJ2-4; no reliable D call. The J call may not be correct, given that the DNA end is closer to TRBJ2-7. The CDR3 sequence is 18 residues long. Germline CDR1 is MDHEN and CDR2 is SYDVKM. The CDR3 sequence is CASSLSRENFEGRYEQYF. DNA for the CDR3: TGTGCCAGCAGTTTATCAAGAGAGAACTTCGAAGGGCGCTACGAGCAGTACTTC.

V usage is TRBV7-9 and J usage is TRBJ2-5, with 10 nucleotides matching TRBD2. The J call is in doubt because the DNA end fits TRBJ2-7 better. The germline gives CDR1 SEHNR, CDR2 FQNEAQ (reference sequence). The CDR3 loop spans 16 amino acids. This CDR3 reads CASSPPTSGITYEQYF. The CDR3 DNA reads as TGTGCCAGCAGCCCCCCAACTAGCGGGATTACCTACGAGCAGTACTTC.

The rearrangement links TRBV2 to TRBJ2-3; TRBD2 aligns across 9 bases. CDR1 SNHLY and CDR2 FYNNEI come from the germline V gene. The CDR3 contains 15 residues. The V gene end was trimmed by 6 bases and the J gene end by 4 bases; junction bases not matched to a gene: 8. The CDR3 sequence is CASRPRAGGSDTQYF. The CDR3 DNA follows: TGTGCCAGCAGGCCTAGAGCGGGAGGATCAGATACGCAGTATTTT.